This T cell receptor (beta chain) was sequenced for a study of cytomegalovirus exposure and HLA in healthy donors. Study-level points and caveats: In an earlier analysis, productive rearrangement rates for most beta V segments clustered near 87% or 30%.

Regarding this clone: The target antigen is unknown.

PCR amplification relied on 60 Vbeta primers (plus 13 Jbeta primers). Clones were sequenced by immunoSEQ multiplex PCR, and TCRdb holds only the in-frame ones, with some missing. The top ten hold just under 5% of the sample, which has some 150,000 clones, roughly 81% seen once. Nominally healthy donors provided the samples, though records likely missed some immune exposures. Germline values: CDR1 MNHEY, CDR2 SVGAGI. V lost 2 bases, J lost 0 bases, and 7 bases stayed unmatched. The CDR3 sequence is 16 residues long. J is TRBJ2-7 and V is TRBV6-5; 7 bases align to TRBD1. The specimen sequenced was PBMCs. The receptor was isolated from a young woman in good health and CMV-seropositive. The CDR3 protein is CASSYASGTDSYEQYF. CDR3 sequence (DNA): TGTGCCAGCAGTTACGCTTCCGGGACAGACTCCTACGAGCAGTACTTC.